This T cell receptor beta chain comes out of a study of shared clonotypes between healthy human individuals (TCRdb year 2020). Context from the whole study: A few men and two women, aged 18 to 49 years, made up the cohort. Per donor, three plates each were used for CD4 naive and CD4 memory, two for CD8 naive, and one for CD8 memory. Between about 0.85 and 9.5 billion PBMCs per donor were obtained by leukapheresis. Different laboratories and diverse techniques were used to prepare libraries and sequence TCR repertoires, to increase sequencing depth and limit assay-specific biases. To estimate repertoire size and how much clonotypes are shared between individuals, the study performed deep sequencing of blood TCR repertoires from about five healthy adults.

Study-level results and caveats: Based on pairwise subsampling, the degree of clonotype sharing among donors was expected to be affected by sequencing depth. Higher generation probabilities were observed for clonotypes shared by all four sorted-subset donors than for non-shared clonotypes. Sampling was restricted to blood, and TCR repertoires in tissue are likely to differ from TCR repertoires in blood. Across a few donors, around 5.4% of naive CD4, roughly 3.5% of naive CD8, around 2.1% of memory CD4, and around 0.4% of memory CD8 clonotypes were shared. Naive subsets generally had larger estimated clonotype richness than memory subsets did. The genetic and exposure-history diversity represented was limited by the small number of donors. Rarefaction of sorted-subset datasets indicated incomplete sequencing despite the large sequencing depth.

TCR CDR3 regions were amplified from genomic DNA by multiplex PCR using the deep immunoSEQ assay. Extracted genomic DNA from each cell subset was distributed evenly across all wells of several immunoSEQ 96-well plates, and each plate was treated as a replicate. For sorted subsets, each replicate PCR was loaded with roughly 0.2 ug genomic DNA, equivalent to 32,000 or so T cell genomes. Purified libraries were quantified with a Qubit 3.0 fluorometer, sized on a Bioanalyzer 2100, and re-quantified with the KAPA Library Quantification kit. Every immunoSEQ 96-well plate was sequenced on a separate single-read 150-cycle Illumina NextSeq 550 flow cell. The authors processed their data as follows. Because the immunoSEQ output included only junctional sequences and no quality scores, the filtering could not be the same as the filtering used for full-length reads. To assign V/J genes and CDR3, sequences were annotated against IMGT germline references using PyIR, a Python wrapper for IgBLAST v1.9. Reads were removed for weak V/J assignments (E-value above 1e-6), missing CDR3, stop codons, out-of-frame junctions, or ambiguous translated residues. V3J clonotypes were defined as sequences sharing the same inferred V gene, J gene, and CDR3 amino acid sequence. Percentage overlap between repertoires was computed as shared unique clonotypes divided by the size of the smaller repertoire. Repertoire richness was assessed with RTK rarefaction, the Chao1 estimator, and Recon v2.1 estimates of unobserved clonotypes. Generation probabilities were computed with OLGA for all TCRbeta clonotypes obtained by the gDNA method from a few donors. In its TCRdb copy, this immuneACCESS table keeps in-frame sequences only and misses some clones. Where compared with another copy, unresolved V genes explain less than half of these, and the others have no known cause. V, J and clone size are those of that table, while D and trimming were read from the DNA. For this sample there are fewer than 1.4 million clones; around 78% appear just once. The leading ten clones occupy around 0.6% of the sample.

Trimming takes 4 bases off V and 5 bases off J; junction bases not matched to a gene: 10. The germline V gene sets CDR1 to SGHNT and CDR2 to YENEEA. There are 15 amino acids in the CDR3, from cysteine to phenylalanine inclusive. The DNA shown is the 45-base CDR3, in frame from base 1. The donors were healthy, HIV-negative adults with no recently reported acute infections or vaccinations. Every donor was a Caucasian adult living in Nashville, Tennessee, USA. CD4+ T cells were enriched through magnetic negative selection, after which naive cells were positively selected on CD45RA and the remaining negative fraction served as the memory subset. After blood collection by leukapheresis, PBMCs were isolated using Ficoll-Histopaque density gradient centrifugation and then cryopreserved in the vapor phase of liquid nitrogen. Analytical flow cytometry was used to check the purity and quantity of each magnetically sorted T cell population. Genomic DNA was isolated from each sorted fraction and quantified by UV absorbance on a Nanodrop 2000c.

With regard to this clone: Its antigen is still unknown. Base-call qualities are not available, and no considerably larger clone is one nucleotide away.

This chain is built from TRBV11-3 and TRBJ2-7, with 8 middle bases fitting TRBD2. This clonotype was obtained from a man younger than 35 in good health. Some clones in this sample may be carry-over from other donors' samples. The sample consisted of memory CD4+ T cells from PBMCs. This specimen's cell subset or site label, interpreted: CD45RA-negative fraction. The CDR3 region: CASSSGGSGTHEQYF. Here is the DNA: TGTGCCAGCAGCTCTGGGGGTAGCGGGACCCACGAGCAGTACTTC.